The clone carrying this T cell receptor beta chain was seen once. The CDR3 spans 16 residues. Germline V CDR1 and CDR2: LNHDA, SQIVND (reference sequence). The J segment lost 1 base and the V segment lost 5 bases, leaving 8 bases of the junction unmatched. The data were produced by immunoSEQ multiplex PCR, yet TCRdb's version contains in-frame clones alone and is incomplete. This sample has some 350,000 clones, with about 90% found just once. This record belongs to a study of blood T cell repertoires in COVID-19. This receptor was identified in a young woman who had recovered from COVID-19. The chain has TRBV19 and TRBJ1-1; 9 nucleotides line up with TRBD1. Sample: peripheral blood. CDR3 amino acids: CASSPVPGQGNTEAFF. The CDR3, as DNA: TGTGCCAGTAGTCCCGTTCCGGGACAGGGGAACACTGAAGCTTTCTTT.